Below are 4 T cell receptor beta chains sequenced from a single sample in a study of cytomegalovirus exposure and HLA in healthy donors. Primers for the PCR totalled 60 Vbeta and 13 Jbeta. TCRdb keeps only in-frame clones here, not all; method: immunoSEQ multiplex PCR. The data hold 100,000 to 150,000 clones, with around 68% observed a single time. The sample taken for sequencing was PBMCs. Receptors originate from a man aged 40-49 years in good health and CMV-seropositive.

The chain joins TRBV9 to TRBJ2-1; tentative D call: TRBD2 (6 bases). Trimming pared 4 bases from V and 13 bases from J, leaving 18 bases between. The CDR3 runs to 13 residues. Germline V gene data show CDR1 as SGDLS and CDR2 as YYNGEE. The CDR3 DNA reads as TGTGCCAGCAGCCCCTCGGAGGTTAGCGGTCAGTTCTTC. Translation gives CASSPSEVSGQFF.

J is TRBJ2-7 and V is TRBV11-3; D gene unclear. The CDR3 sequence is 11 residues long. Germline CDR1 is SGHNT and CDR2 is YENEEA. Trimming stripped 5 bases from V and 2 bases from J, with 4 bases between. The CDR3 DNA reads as TGTGCCAGCAGCGCTACCTACGAGCAGTACTTC. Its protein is CASSATYEQYF.

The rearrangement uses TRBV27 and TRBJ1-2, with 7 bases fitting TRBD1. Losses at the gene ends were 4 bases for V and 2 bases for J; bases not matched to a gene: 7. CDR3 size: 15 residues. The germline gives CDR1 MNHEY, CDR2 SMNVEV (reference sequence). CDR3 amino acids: CASSYDRVGNYGYTF. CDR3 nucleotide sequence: TGTGCCAGCAGTTATGACAGGGTAGGAAACTATGGCTACACCTTC.

The CDR3 DNA is TGTGCCAGCAGATTACAGGGGAAAGTGGGCTACGAGCAGTACTTC. It yields the protein CASRLQGKVGYEQYF. This chain joins TRBV6-5 and TRBJ2-7, with 7 nucleotides matching TRBD1. Germline CDR1 and CDR2: MNHEY and SVGAGI. Losses at the gene ends were 6 bases for V and 3 bases for J; bases not matched to a gene: 11. The CDR3 has 15 residues.